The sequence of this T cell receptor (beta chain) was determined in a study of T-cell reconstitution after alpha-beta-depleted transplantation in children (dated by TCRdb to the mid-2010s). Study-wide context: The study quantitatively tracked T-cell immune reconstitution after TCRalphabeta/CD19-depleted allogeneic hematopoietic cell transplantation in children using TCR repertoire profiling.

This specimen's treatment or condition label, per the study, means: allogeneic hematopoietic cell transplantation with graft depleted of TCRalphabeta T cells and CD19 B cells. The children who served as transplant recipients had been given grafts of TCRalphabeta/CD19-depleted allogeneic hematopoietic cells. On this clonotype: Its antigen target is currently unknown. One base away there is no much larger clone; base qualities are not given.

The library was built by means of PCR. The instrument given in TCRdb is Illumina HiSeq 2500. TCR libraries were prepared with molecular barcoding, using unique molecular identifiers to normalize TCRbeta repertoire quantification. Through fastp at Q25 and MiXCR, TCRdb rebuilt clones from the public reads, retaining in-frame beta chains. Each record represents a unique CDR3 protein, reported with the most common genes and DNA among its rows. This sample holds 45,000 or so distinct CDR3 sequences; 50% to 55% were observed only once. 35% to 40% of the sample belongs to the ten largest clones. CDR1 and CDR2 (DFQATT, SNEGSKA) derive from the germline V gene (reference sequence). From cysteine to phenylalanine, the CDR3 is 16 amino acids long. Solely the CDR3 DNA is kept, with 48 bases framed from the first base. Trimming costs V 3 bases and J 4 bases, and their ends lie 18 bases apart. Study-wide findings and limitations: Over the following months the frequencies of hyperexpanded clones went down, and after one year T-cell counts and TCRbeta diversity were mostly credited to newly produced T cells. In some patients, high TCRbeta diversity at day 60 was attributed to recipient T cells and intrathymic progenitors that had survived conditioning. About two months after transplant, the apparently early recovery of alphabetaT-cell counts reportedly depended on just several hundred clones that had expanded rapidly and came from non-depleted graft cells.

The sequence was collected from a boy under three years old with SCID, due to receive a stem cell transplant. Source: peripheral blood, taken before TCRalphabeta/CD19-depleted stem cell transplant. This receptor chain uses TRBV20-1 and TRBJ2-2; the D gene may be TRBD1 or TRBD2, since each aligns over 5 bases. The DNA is TGCAGTGCTAGGGGGACGACAGAAAGCGCCACCGGGGAGCTGTTTTTT. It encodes CSARGTTESATGELFF.